Listed below are T cell receptor beta chains from one sample, sequenced in a study of vaccination effects on CD4 cells after COVID-19. Sequenced by immunoSEQ multiplex PCR; TCRdb stores in-frame clones only, minus some. The sample has roughly 71,000 clones, approximately 81% seen once. For these TCRs, the target antigens are not known. The sequencing here drew on CD4+ T cells from PBMCs cultured with HCoV-229E spike peptides, taken after COVID-19 vaccination. The receptor source for this set is a human donor who received a COVID-19 vaccine. Each CDR3 is given with its conserved first and last residue. Each record gives: J gene, V gene, D gene, clone size, CDR3 DNA, CDR3 protein. A D gene is named only where the DNA matches it firmly. A row's size may be missing; if present it is once, few, many or a size class.

TRBJ2-5 TRBV7-3 NA NA TGTGCCAGCAGCCCAGGGTCTGGGGGTCAAGAGACCCAGTACTTC CASSPGSGGQETQYF
TRBJ2-2 TRBV2 NA NA TGTGCCAGCAGAGAAGGGCACGAGAACACCGGGGAGCTGTTTTTT CASREGHENTGELFF
TRBJ2-5 TRBV5-1 NA NA TGCGCCAGCAGCTTACGTCCTCAAGGGGAGGAGACCCAGTACTTC CASSLRPQGEETQYF
TRBJ2-2 TRBV18 TRBD1 NA TGTGCCAGCTCTCGACAGGGTCCTGCCGGGGAGCTGTTTTTT CASSRQGPAGELFF
TRBJ2-2 TRBV2 NA NA TGTGCCAGCAGCACGGACAGGAACACCGGGGAGCTGTTTTTT CASSTDRNTGELFF
TRBJ2-3 TRBV2 TRBD2 NA TGTGCCAGCAGTGAAGAGGCACTAGCGGGTGCAGATACGCAGTATTTT CASSEEALAGADTQYF
TRBJ2-4 TRBV5-1 NA NA TGCGCCAGCAGCTTAAGTCTCGGGGTCGGAAACATTCAGTACTTC CASSLSLGVGNIQYF
TRBJ2-5 TRBV11-2 NA once TGTGCCAGCAGCTTAGCGTCAGGGGGGATCCAAGAGACCCAGTACTTC CASSLASGGIQETQYF
TRBJ2-6 TRBV7-2 NA NA TGTGCCAGCTCGACAGGCCTCTCTGGGGCCAACGTCCTGACTTTC CASSTGLSGANVLTF
TRBJ1-4 TRBV6-2/TRBV6-3 NA NA TGTGCCAGCAGTTACCCAAAACAGGGCCGGACTAATGAAAAACTGTTTTTT CASSYPKQGRTNEKLFF
TRBJ2-3 TRBV7-2 NA once TGTGCCAGCAGAGGAAGCAGTGCCTCCACAGATACGCAGTATTTT CASRGSSASTDTQYF
TRBJ2-2 TRBV7-8 NA NA TGTGCCAGCAGCTTAGGTGGGGACACCGGGGAGCTGTTTTTT CASSLGGDTGELFF
TRBJ2-1 TRBV7-2 NA NA TGTGCCAGCAGCTTTTTGAATGAGCAGTTCTTC CASSFLNEQFF
TRBJ1-1 TRBV24-1 NA NA TGTGCCACCAGAAGACAGCCGAACACTGAAGCTTTCTTT CATRRQPNTEAFF
TRBJ1-1 TRBV7-7 NA NA TGTGCCAGCAGCTCTGCAGAGAACACTGAAGCTTTCTTT CASSSAENTEAFF
TRBJ1-1 TRBV11-2 NA NA TGTGCCAGCAGCGAATTCACTGAAGCTTTCTTT CASSEFTEAFF
TRBJ2-3 TRBV7-3 NA NA TGTGCCAGCAGCTGGGGTAGCAGCGGGCCATTCACAGATACGCAGTATTTT CASSWGSSGPFTDTQYF
TRBJ2-3 TRBV5-4 NA NA TGTGCCAGCAGCCCCCCGGGGAGCCCGAGGGATACGCAGTATTTT CASSPPGSPRDTQYF
TRBJ2-5 TRBV18 NA NA TGTGCCAGCTCACTTTTCCAGGAACTGGTTGGGGGGGCGCCTAAAGAGACCCAGTACTTC CASSLFQELVGGAPKETQYF
TRBJ2-1 TRBV11-3 TRBD2 NA TGTGCCAGCAGCTCGTGGGTCGGGGGGAATGAGCAGTTCTTC CASSSWVGGNEQFF
TRBJ1-5 TRBV7-8 TRBD1 NA TGTGCCAGCAGCCCAGGGACAGGGGGCAATCAGCCCCAGCATTTT CASSPGTGGNQPQHF
TRBJ2-5 TRBV7-2 TRBD1 NA TGTGCCAGCAGCCCACAGGGGGTCGGCGAGACCCAGTACTTC CASSPQGVGETQYF
TRBJ2-2 TRBV4-1 TRBD1 NA TGCGCCAGCAGCCAAGCGGGGACAGCGAACACCGGGGAGCTGTTTTTT CASSQAGTANTGELFF
TRBJ2-1 TRBV27 NA NA TGTGCCAGCAGCCGGGACATCTCCTACAATGAGCAGTTCTTC CASSRDISYNEQFF
TRBJ1-6 TRBV7-9 TRBD1 few TGTGCCAGCGGCCCTTGGGGGACAGGGGATAATTCACCCCTCCACTTT CASGPWGTGDNSPLHF
TRBJ1-2 TRBV5-1 NA NA TGCGCCAGCAGCTTCGAGACAGCTCCTCAGTCGGGCTACACCTTC CASSFETAPQSGYTF